This TCR beta chain was observed in a study of blood T cell repertoires in COVID-19. Across the study: Spain, Italy and the United States supplied samples that represented acute and convalescent COVID-19.

The CDR3 sequence is 13 residues long. V was clipped by 3 bases and J by 7 bases, with 15 bases between them. Per the germline V gene, CDR1 is DFQATT and CDR2 is SNEGSKA (reference sequence). Those enrolled in Seattle joined during active infection and were followed longitudinally afterward. Source study methods: Using reference gene primer amplification, nucleated cell counts were estimated. This table comes from immunoSEQ multiplex PCR, and its TCRdb copy is limited to in-frame clones, with some not included. V, J and clone size are taken as reported in that table, and D and trimming were inferred from the DNA itself. This table holds under 250,000 clones, about 82% found once.

Sequenced: peripheral blood. The gene calls are TRBV20-1 and TRBJ1-1, with no clear D. The receptor was derived from a woman of 80 years or more with COVID-19, enrolled during active disease. CDR3 residues: CSASLGVPSEAFF. The CDR3 DNA reads TGCAGTGCTAGTCTGGGTGTACCTAGTGAAGCTTTCTTT.